This T cell receptor beta chain was recovered during a study of OX40 agonist ivuxolimab in advanced cancers. Study results and limitations: Clones of CD4+ and CD8+ blood T cells grew by week 6 at doses of 0.1 to 3.0 mg/kg.

In the case of this clone: Its antigen is undetermined.

Here immunoSEQ multiplex PCR was the method, and the copy in TCRdb shows in-frame clones only, minus some. The table records about 69,000 clones, around 85% of them present only once. V dropped 5 bases and J dropped 8 bases, with 18 bases sitting between them. Germline V gene data show CDR1 as PRHDT and CDR2 as FYEKMQ (reference sequence). The CDR3 spans 14 residues. The TCR sequence derives from an adult with an advanced solid tumor such as melanoma, head and neck, liver or kidney cancer. The chain couples TRBV13 to TRBJ1-2; D may be TRBD1 (6 bases). The specimen comprised CD4+ or CD8+ T cells sorted from blood, sampled in a trial of the OX40 agonist ivuxolimab. As DNA, the CDR3 is TGTGCCAGCAGCCCAAGAGGACAGCCGGAGGGCTACACCTTC. Encoded protein: CASSPRGQPEGYTF.